This entry concerns a single T cell receptor beta chain. The sample is drawn from a study of blood T cell repertoires in COVID-19. Germline CDR1 LGHNA, CDR2 YSLEER. This CDR3 spans 15 amino acids. Trimming removed 0 bases from V and 8 bases from J, with 16 bases in between. In the source study's methods: Using reference gene primer amplification, nucleated cell counts were estimated. Sequencing was performed with immunoSEQ multiplex PCR; in TCRdb, only in-frame clones are kept and a portion is missing. V, J and clone size derive from that table, while D and trimming were established from the DNA sequence. The data hold roughly 42,000 clones, with around 90% observed a single time.

The TCR was taken from a man aged 55 to 70 with acute or convalescent COVID-19. Source material: peripheral blood. The J gene is TRBJ1-2, the V gene TRBV4-3; D is perhaps TRBD1 (6 bases). The CDR3 DNA sequence: TGCGCCAGCAGCCAAGATTGGGGGGGGCTGGAGGGCTACACCTTC. Translation gives CASSQDWGGLEGYTF.